This T cell receptor beta chain was profiled in a study of T cells in Graves' hyperthyroidism and ophthalmopathy (dated by TCRdb to about 2019). As for the study more broadly: Peripheral blood was sampled at the time of initial diagnosis, prior to any treatment. To identify distinguishing TCR V-J signatures, a discovery cohort of 90 to 100 patients was used, comprising 40 to 45 with Graves' ophthalmopathy and 57 with stable Graves' hyperthyroidism. Prospective prediction of ophthalmopathy was tested in an independent validation cohort consisting of under 20 hyperthyroidism patients and more than 15 patients who later progressed to ophthalmopathy. The approximately 100 discovery patients were randomly split 7:3 into training and test sets. In roughly six Graves' hyperthyroidism patients, the study also compared T-cell repertoires from thyroid tissue with T-cell repertoires from blood. Once sampling was done, hyperthyroidism patients were given methimazole at a starting dose of 30 mg daily, whereas ophthalmopathy patients were given high-dose intravenous methylprednisolone. The paper describes TCR Vbeta CDR3 sequencing of about 140 peripheral blood samples, made up of approximately 40 ophthalmopathy patients, around 78 hyperthyroidism patients and some 17 progressor patients. Overall study outcomes, separate from this receptor: Sample size was not statistically predetermined, and blinding of investigators to group allocation was not performed. Ophthalmopathy was separated from stable hyperthyroidism by a 13 V-J signature model, with around 90% sensitivity and just over 81% specificity obtained in cross-validation and 80%/75% obtained in testing. During validation, the model predicted progression to ophthalmopathy a median of approximately six months ahead of onset, with just under 71% sensitivity and 72% to 80% specificity. Blood samples also contained most of the expanded thyroid clonotypes (frequency above 0.001), which suggests that blood repertoires may reflect thyroid immune responses.

Between the V and J ends, shortened by 3 bases and 8 bases respectively, the junction contains 14 bases. The CDR3, from cysteine to phenylalanine, totals 14 residues. The kept DNA is CDR3 alone, 42 bases in frame from the first base. Reading the germline V gene gives CDR1 SGHAT and CDR2 FQNNGV. TCR beta CDR3 regions were amplified from RNA transcripts. The TCR CDR3 was subjected to a first round of RT-PCR using the HTBI primer set and the Qiagen OneStep RT-PCR kit. A second multiplex PCR round built the libraries, followed by size selection and purification. Libraries were sequenced paired-end with 100 bp reads on an Illumina HiSeq2000. Concerning the study's data processing: SOAPnuke was used to process the raw data, with reads discarded if the reads contained adapters or uncalled bases, had a mean Phred below 15, or lacked an exact constant-primer or identifier match. COPE v1.2.5 was used to merge high-quality paired reads, and clonotypes were defined as unique nucleotide sequences. MiTCR v1.1 was used to align clonotypes to the IMGT TRBV, TRBD and TRBJ reference segments. The analysis included only V-J combinations with a frequency above 0.0001, which together covered 98% to 99.2% of the repertoires. A TCS score was defined as the ratio between F50 (clonal expansion) and ExV (chaos), using BLOSUM62-based TCRdist between CDR3 peptides within each V-J. Welch's t-statistics and random forest reduced approximately 520 V-J features to about 12, which were used in a naive Bayes classifier (R e1071). The public reads were quality trimmed at Q25 with fastp and then assembled into clones with MiXCR by TCRdb, keeping productive beta chains. Under each unique CDR3 protein, matching rows form one entry showing the most common genes and DNA. Here the V and J calls rest on TCRdb's processing, not on the authors' analysis. The sample table shows hundreds of thousands of distinct CDR3 sequences, and around 13% are seen once. Together, the top ten hold 10% of the sample.

This clonotype was observed many times. Which antigen it targets is not known. Base-call qualities are not available, and no considerably larger clone is one nucleotide away. A patient counted as having stable Graves' hyperthyroidism if no progression to ophthalmopathy occurred over 18 months of follow-up. Hyperthyroidism patients were newly diagnosed, had a disease duration of under 2 months, and were aged 18 to 65 years. Patients with uncontrolled infections, other autoimmune diseases, pregnancy or lactation were excluded. Diagnoses relied on clinical symptoms, serum thyroxine and TRAb, thyroid ultrasound and orbital computed tomography. Ficoll-Paque density gradient centrifugation was used to isolate PBMCs from approximately 10 ml of fresh peripheral blood. Total RNA was extracted with Trizol reagent, and quality was checked on an Agilent 2100 Bioanalyzer.

Specimen: blood. Recombination joined TRBV11-2 with TRBJ2-1, with TRBD1 tentatively as D gene (5 bases match). The clonotype was recovered from a woman younger than 35 with Graves' hyperthyroidism. The nucleotide sequence is given as TGTGCCAGCAGCTTGGGGCAGGGCACCGATGAGCAGTTCTTC. It specifies CASSLGQGTDEQFF.